This TCR beta chain is drawn from a study of T cell responses to AZD1222 COVID-19 vaccine. V was pared by 2 bases and J by 0 bases, with 1 base of the junction left unmatched. CDR3 length: 15 amino acids. The V gene's germline CDR1 is SEHNR and CDR2 FQNEAQ (reference sequence). The method was immunoSEQ multiplex PCR; TCRdb's version includes in-frame clones alone and lacks a portion of them. Of 120,000 to 150,000 clones in the sample, about 90% were seen once. The gene calls are TRBV7-9 and TRBJ2-5, with 9 positions matching TRBD2. This specimen consisted of peripheral blood, obtained on day 0 of AZD1222 vaccination. This TCR was recovered from an adult in good health. This CDR3 reads CASSLRLADQETQYF. Here the CDR3 DNA reads TGTGCCAGCAGCTTAAGACTAGCGGACCAAGAGACCCAGTACTTC.